A single T cell receptor beta chain is shown here with its context. The junction had 15 bases not matched to a gene; V was cut back by 3 bases and J by 16 bases. The germline CDR1 and CDR2 sequences are KGHSH and LQKENI. The CDR3 totals 15 residues. The source of the sample is a study of blood T cell repertoires in COVID-19. On the study more broadly: The study drew acute and convalescent COVID-19 samples from the United States, Italy and Spain. Nucleic acid was either cDNA or gDNA, and it came from T cells, B-cell-depleted T cells, or PBMCs.

Study processing details: From reference gene primer amplification, estimates of nucleated cell counts were derived. The repertoire was sequenced with immunoSEQ multiplex PCR; TCRdb's copy has only in-frame clones and lacks some. That table furnishes V, J and clone size, whereas the DNA furnished D and trimming. The sample comprises roughly 300,000 clones, about 88% of which are singletons, and more than 1.2% rests with the top ten. The sequenced material came from peripheral blood. The receptor comes from a human donor with COVID-19, enrolled during active disease. The donor label of this sample is uncertain. The J gene is TRBJ2-1, the V gene TRBV18; 10 bases match TRBD2. CDR3 region: CASSPSGGSGRAAFF. CDR3 nucleotide sequence: TGTGCCAGCTCACCTAGTGGTGGCAGCGGGAGGGCCGCATTCTTC.